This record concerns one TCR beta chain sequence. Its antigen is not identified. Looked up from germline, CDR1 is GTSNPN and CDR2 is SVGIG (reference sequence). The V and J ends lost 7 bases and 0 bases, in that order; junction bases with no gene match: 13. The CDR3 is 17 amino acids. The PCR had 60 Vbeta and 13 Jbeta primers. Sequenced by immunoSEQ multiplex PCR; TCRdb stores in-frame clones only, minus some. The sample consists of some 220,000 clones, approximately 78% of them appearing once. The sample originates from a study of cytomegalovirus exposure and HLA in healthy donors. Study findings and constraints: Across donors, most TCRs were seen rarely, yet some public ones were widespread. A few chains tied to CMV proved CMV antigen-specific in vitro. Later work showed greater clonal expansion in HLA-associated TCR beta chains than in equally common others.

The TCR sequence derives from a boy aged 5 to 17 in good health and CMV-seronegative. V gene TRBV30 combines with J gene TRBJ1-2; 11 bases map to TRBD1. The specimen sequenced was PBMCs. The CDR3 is CASTGTGGILANYGYTF. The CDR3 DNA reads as TGTGCCTCGACCGGGACAGGGGGTATCCTAGCTAACTATGGCTACACCTTC.